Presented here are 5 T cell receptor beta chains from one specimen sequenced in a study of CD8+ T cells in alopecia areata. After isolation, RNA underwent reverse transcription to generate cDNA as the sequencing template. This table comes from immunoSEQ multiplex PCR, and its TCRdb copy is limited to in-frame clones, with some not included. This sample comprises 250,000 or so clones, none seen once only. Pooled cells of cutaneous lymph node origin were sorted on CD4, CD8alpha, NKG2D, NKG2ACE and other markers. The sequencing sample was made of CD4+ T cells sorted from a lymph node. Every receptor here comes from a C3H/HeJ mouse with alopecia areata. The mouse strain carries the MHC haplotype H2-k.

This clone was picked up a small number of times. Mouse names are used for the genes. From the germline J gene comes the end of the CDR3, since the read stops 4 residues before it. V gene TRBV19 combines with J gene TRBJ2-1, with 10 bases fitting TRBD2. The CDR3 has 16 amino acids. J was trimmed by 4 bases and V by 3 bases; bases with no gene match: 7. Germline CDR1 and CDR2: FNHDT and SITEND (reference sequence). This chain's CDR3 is CASSTKLLGGYAEQFF. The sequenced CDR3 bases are TGTGCCAGCAGTACTAAACTACTGGGGGGGTATGCT.

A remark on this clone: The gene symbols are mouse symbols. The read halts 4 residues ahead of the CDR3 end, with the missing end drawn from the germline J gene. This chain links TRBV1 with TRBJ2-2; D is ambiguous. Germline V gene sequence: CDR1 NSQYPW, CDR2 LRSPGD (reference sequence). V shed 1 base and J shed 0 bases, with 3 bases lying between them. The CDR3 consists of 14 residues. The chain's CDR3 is CTCSAVTNTGQLYF. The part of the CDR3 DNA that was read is TGCACCTGCAGTGCAGTCACAAACACCGGG.

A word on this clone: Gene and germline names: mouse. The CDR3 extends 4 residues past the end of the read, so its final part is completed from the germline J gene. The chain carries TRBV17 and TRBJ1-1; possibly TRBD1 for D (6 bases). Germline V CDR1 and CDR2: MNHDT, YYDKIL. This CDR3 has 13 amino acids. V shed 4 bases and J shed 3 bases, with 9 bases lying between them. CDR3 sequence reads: CASSTGVDTEVFF. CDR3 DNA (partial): TGTGCTAGCAGTACAGGGGTGGACACA.

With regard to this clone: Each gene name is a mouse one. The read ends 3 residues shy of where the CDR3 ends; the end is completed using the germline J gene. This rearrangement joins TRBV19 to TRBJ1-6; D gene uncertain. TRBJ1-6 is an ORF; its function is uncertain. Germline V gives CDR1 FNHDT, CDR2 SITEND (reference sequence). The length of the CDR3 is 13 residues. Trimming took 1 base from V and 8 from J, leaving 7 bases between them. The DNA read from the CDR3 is TGTGCCAGCAGTATAAGGAGGGATTCGCCC. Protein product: CASSIRRDSP. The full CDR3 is CASSIRRDSPLYF.

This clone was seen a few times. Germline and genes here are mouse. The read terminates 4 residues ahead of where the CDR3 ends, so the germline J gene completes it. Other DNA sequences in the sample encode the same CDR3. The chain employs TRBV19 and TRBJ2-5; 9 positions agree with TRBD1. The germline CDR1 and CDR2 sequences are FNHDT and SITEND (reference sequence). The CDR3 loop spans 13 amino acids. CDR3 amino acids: CASSMDRGDTQYF. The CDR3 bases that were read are TGTGCCAGCAGTATGGACAGGGGAGAC.